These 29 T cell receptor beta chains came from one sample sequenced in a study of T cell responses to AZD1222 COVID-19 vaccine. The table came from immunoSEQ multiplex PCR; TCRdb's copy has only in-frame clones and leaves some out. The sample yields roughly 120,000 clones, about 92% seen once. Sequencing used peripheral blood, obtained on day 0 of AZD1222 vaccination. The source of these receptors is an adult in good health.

CDR3 sequence reads: CATASGLAVEQYF. CDR3 nucleotide sequence: TGTGCCACCGCATCGGGACTAGCAGTAGAGCAGTACTTC. This chain connects TRBV19 to TRBJ2-7; 9 nucleotides align to TRBD2. Germline lookup yields CDR1 LNHDA and CDR2 SQIVND (reference sequence). The CDR3 sequence is 13 residues long. After removal of 10 bases from V and 7 bases from J, the junction contained 11 bases not matched to a gene.

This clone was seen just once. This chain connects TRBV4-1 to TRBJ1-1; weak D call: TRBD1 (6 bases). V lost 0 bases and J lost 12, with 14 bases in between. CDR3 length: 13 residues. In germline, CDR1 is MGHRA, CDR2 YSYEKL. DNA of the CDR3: TGCGCCAGCAGCCAAGATCCCAACAGGGTGACTTTCTTT. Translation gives CASSQDPNRVTFF.

DNA of the CDR3: TGCGCCAGCAGCTTGGTTGGCTATGAAGCTTTCTTT. It translates to CASSLVGYEAFF. The V gene is TRBV5-1, the J gene TRBJ1-1; no definite D call. CDR1 is SGHRS, CDR2 YFSETQ, per germline. This CDR3 has 12 amino acids. Trimming shortened V by 0 bases and J by 7 bases, and 7 bases separated the two germline ends.

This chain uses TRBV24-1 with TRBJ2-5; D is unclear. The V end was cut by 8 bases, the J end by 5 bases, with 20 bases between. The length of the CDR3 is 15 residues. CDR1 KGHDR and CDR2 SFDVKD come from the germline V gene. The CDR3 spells CATILYWENVETQYF. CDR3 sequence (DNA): TGTGCCACCATTTTATATTGGGAAAACGTGGAGACCCAGTACTTC.

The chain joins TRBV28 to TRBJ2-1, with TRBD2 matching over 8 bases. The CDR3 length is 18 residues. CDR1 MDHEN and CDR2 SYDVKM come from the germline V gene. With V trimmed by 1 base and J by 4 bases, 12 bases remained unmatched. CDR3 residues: CASSLLESGGPGYNEQFF. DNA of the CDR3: TGTGCCAGCAGTTTATTAGAGTCGGGAGGGCCGGGGTACAATGAGCAGTTCTTC. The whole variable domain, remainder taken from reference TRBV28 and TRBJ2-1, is DVKVTQSSRYLVKRTGEKVFLECVQDMDHENMFWYRQDPGLGLRLIYFSYDVKMKEKGDIPEGYSVSREKKERFSLILESASTNQTSMYLCASSLLESGGPGYNEQFFGPGTRLTVL.

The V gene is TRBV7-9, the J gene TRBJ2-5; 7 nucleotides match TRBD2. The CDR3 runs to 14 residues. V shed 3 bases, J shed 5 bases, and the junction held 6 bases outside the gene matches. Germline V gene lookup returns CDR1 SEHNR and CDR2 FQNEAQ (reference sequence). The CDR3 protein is CASSFGGSRETQYF. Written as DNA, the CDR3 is TGTGCCAGCAGCTTCGGCGGGAGTCGGGAGACCCAGTACTTC.

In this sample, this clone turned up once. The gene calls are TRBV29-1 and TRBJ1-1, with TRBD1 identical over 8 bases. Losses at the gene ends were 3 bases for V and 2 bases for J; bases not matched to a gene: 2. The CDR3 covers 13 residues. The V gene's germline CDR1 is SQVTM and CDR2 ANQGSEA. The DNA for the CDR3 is TGCAGCGTTGAGGGACAGGAAAACACTGAAGCTTTCTTT. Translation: CSVEGQENTEAFF.

CDR3 sequence reads: CAWSVPGDSFSPLHF. CDR3 nucleotides: TGTGCCTGGAGTGTACCGGGGGATTCTTTTTCACCCCTCCACTTT. The V call is TRBV30, the J call TRBJ1-6; D is perhaps TRBD1 (5 bases). The CDR3 runs to 15 residues. Germline CDR1 is GTSNPN and CDR2 is SVGIG (reference sequence). V lost 0 bases and J lost 9, with 15 bases in between.

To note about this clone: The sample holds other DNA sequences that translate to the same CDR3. The CDR3 sequence is CASSLSGNTIYF. DNA of the CDR3: TGTGCCAGCAGCTTATCCGGAAACACCATATATTTT. The V gene is TRBV7-9, the J gene TRBJ1-3; D is uncertain. This CDR3 spans 12 amino acids. Per germline, CDR1 SEHNR and CDR2 FQNEAQ (reference sequence). Trimming left V 2 bases short and J 4 bases short, with 3 bases between.

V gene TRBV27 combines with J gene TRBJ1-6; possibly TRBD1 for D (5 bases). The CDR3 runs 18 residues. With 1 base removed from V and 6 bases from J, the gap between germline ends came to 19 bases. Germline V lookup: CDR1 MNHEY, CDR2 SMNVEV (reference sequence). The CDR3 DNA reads TGTGCCAGCAGTTTATTCGGCTCGGCGGGCAGGGCTAATTCACCCCTCCACTTT. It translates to CASSLFGSAGRANSPLHF.

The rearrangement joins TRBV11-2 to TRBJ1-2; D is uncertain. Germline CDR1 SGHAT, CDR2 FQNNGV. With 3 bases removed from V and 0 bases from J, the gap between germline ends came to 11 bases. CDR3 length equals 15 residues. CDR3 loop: CASSLLLAANYGYTF. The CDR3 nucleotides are TGTGCCAGCAGCTTGTTGCTGGCAGCTAACTATGGCTACACCTTC.

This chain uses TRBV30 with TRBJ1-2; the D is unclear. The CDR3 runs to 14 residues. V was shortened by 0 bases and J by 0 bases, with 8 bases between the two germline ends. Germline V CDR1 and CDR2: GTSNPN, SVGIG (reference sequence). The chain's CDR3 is CAWSVTAANYGYTF. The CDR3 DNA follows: TGTGCCTGGAGTGTAACAGCTGCTAACTATGGCTACACCTTC.

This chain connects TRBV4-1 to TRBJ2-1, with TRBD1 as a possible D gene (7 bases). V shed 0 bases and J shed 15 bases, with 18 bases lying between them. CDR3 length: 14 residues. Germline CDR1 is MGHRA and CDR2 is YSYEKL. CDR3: CASSQEHYDREVFF. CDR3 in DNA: TGCGCCAGCAGCCAAGAGCACTATGACAGGGAGGTGTTCTTC.

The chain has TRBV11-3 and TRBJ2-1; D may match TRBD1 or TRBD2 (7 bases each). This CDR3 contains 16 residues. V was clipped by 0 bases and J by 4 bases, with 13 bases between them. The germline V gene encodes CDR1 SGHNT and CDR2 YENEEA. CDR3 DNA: TGTGCCAGCAGCTTAGAAGCAGGGGGGGTATACAATGAGCAGTTCTTC. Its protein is CASSLEAGGVYNEQFF.

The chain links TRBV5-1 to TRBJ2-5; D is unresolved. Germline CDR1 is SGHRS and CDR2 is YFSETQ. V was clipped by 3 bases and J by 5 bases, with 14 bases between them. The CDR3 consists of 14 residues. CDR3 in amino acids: CASSSPAAPETQYF. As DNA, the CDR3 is TGCGCCAGCAGCTCTCCCGCAGCCCCGGAGACCCAGTACTTC.

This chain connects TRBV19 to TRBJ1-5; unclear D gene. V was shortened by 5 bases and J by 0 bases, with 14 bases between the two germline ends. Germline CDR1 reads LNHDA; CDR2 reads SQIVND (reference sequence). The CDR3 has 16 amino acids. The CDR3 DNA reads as TGTGCCAGTAGTCCGCCTCCAACGTATAGCAATCAGCCCCAGCATTTT. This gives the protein CASSPPPTYSNQPQHF.

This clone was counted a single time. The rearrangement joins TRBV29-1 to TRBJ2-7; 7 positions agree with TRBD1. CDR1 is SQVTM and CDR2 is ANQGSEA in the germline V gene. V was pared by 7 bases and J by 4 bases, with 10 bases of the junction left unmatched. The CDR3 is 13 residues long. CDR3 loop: CSARRGGGYEQYF. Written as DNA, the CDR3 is TGCAGCGCCAGAAGAGGGGGCGGGTACGAGCAGTACTTC.

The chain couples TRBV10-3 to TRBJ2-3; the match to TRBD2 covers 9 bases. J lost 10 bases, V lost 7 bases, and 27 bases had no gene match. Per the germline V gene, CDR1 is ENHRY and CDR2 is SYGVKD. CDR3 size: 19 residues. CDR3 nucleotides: TGTGCCATCAAGGGGGGGCTAGCGGGATTTAACATCCCTATTCGTGCGCAGTATTTT. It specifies CAIKGGLAGFNIPIRAQYF.

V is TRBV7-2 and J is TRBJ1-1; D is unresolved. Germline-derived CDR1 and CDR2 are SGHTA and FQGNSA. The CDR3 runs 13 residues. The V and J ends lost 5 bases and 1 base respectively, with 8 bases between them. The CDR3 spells CASSEGSNTEAFF. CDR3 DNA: TGTGCCAGCAGCGAGGGATCGAACACTGAAGCTTTCTTT.

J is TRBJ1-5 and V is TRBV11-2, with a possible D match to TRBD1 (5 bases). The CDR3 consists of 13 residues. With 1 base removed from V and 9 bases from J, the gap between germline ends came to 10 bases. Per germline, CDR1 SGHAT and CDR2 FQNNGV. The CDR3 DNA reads TGTGCCAGCAGCTTAGGGATAGGGACGCCCCAGCATTTT. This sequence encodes CASSLGIGTPQHF.

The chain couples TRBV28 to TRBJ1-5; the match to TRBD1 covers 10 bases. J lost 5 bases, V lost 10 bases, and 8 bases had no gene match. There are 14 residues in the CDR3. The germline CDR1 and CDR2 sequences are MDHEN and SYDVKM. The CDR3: CATNRDRGDQPQHF. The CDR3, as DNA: TGTGCCACCAACCGGGACAGGGGTGATCAGCCCCAGCATTTT.

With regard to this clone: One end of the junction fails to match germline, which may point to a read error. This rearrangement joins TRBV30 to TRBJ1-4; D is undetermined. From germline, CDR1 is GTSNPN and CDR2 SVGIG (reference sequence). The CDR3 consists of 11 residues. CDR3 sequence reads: CAWMGNGKLFF. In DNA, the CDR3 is TGTGCCTGGATGGGGAATGGAAAACTGTTTTTT.

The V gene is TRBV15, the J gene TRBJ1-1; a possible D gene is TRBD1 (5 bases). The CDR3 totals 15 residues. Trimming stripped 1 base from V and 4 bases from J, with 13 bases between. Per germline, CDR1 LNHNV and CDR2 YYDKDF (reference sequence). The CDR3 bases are TGTGCCACCAGCAGAGGGGAGGTGGGGGGCACTGAAGCTTTCTTT. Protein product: CATSRGEVGGTEAFF.

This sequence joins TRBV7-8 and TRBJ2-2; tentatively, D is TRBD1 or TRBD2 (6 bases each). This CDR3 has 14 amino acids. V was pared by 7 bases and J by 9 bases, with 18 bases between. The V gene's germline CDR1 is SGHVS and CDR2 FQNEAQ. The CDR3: CASTPGGPTRELFF. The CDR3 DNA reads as TGTGCCAGCACCCCTGGGGGGCCGACAAGGGAGCTGTTTTTT.

CDR3 sequence reads: CASSDGAAYRAVEGSNQPQHF. The CDR3 DNA sequence: TGTGCCAGCAGTGACGGGGCAGCTTATAGGGCAGTCGAGGGGAGCAATCAGCCCCAGCATTTT. The rearrangement joins TRBV6-4 to TRBJ1-5; tentative D call: TRBD1 (5 bases). V lost 2 bases, J lost 1 base, and 27 bases lay in between. The CDR3 runs to 21 residues. Germline V lookup: CDR1 MRHNA, CDR2 SNTAGT.

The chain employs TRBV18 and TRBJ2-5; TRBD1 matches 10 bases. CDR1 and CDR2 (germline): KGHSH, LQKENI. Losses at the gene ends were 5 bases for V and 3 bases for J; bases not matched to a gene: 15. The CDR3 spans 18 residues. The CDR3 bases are TGTGCCAGCTCAATAGACAGACCCGGGACAGGGGTCAAAGAGACCCAGTACTTC. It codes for CASSIDRPGTGVKETQYF.

For the CDR3, the DNA is TGTGCCAGCAGTCAGAGGGTTACACAACGCCTTATCGTTCCTAGCGGGAGCTGGCACGGGGAGCTGTTTTTT. It is translated as CASSQRVTQRLIVPSGSWHGELFF. The J gene is TRBJ2-2, the V gene TRBV6-6; TRBD2 aligns across 10 bases. After removal of 5 bases from V and 7 bases from J, the junction contained 34 bases not matched to a gene. The CDR3 extends over 24 amino acids. Germline values: CDR1 MNHNY, CDR2 SVGAGI (reference sequence).

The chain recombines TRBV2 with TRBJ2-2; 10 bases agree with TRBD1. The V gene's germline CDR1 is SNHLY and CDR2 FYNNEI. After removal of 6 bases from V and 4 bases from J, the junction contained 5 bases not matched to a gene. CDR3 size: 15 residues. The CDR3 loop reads CASRGTGVATGELFF. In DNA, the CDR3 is TGTGCCAGCAGGGGGACAGGGGTGGCCACCGGGGAGCTGTTTTTT.

CDR3 amino acids: CASRPTGAGNTIYF. The CDR3 DNA sequence: TGTGCCAGCAGGCCCACAGGGGCTGGAAACACCATATATTTT. V is TRBV28 and J is TRBJ1-3; 7 nucleotides line up with TRBD1. Germline V gene lookup returns CDR1 MDHEN and CDR2 SYDVKM. Trimming at V came to 6 bases and at J to 2 bases, leaving 4 bases not matched to a gene. The CDR3 loop spans 14 amino acids.